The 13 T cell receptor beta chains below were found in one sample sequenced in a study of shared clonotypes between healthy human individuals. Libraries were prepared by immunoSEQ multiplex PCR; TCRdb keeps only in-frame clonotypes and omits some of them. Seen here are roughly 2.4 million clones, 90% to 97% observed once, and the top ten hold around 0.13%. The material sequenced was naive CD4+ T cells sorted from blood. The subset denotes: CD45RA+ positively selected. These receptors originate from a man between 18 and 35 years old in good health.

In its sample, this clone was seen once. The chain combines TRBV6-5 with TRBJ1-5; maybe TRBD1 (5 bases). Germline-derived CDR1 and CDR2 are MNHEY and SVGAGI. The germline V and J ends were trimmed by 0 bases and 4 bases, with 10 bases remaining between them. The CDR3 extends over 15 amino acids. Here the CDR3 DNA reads TGTGCCAGCAGTTACTCAGGAGGGGCAAATCAGCCCCAGCATTTT. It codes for CASSYSGGANQPQHF.

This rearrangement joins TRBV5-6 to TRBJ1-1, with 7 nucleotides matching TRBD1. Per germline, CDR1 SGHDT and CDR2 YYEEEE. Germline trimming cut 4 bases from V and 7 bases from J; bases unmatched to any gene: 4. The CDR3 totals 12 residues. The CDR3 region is CASSRDRVEAFF. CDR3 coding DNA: TGTGCCAGCAGCCGAGACAGGGTTGAAGCTTTCTTT.

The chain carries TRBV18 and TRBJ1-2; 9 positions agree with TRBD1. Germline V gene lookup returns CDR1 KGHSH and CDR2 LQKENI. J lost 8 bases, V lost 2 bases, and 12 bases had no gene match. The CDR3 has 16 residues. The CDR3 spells CASSPVGHGTGYGYTF. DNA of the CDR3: TGTGCCAGCTCACCAGTAGGACACGGGACAGGGTACGGCTACACCTTC.

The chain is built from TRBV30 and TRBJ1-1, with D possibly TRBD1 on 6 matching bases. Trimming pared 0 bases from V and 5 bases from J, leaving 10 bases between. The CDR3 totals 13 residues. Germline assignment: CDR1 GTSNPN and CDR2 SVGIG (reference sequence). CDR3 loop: CAWSVTGATEAFF. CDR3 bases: TGTGCCTGGAGTGTAACGGGGGCGACTGAAGCTTTCTTT.

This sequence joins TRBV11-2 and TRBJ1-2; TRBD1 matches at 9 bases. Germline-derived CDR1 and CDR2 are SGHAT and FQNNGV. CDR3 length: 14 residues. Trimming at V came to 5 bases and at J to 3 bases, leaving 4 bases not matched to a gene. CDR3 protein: CASSETGGDYGYTF. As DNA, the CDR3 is TGTGCCAGCAGCGAGACAGGGGGGGACTATGGCTACACCTTC.

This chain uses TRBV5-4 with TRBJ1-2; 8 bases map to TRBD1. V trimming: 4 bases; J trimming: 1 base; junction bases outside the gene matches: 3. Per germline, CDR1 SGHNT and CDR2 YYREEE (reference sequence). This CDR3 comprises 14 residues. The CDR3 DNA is TGTGCCAGCAGCGAGGGACAGGTTAACTATGGCTACACCTTC. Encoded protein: CASSEGQVNYGYTF.

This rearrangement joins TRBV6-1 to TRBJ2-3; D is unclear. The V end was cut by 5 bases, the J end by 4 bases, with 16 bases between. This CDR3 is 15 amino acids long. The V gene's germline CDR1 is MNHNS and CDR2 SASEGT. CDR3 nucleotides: TGTGCCAGCAGTCGAACACAGACCCCCGCAGATACGCAGTATTTT. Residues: CASSRTQTPADTQYF.

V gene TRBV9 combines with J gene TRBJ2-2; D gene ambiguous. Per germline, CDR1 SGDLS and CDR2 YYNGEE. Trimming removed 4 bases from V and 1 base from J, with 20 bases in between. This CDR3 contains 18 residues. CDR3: CASSPRGLGLENTGELFF. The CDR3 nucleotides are TGTGCCAGCAGCCCACGTGGGCTGGGTCTCGAGAACACCGGGGAGCTGTTTTTT.

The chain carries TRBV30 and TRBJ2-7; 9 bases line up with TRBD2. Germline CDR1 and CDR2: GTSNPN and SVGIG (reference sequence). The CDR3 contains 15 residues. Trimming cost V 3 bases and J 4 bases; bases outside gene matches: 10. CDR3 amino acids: CAWSRGSGGWYEQYF. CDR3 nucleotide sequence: TGTGCCTGGAGCCGAGGCAGCGGGGGGTGGTACGAGCAGTACTTC.

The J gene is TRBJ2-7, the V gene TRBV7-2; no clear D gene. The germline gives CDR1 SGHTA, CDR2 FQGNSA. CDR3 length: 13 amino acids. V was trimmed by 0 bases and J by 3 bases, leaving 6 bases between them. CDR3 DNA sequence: TGTGCCAGCAGCTTAGCCCGGTACTACGAGCAGTACTTC. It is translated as CASSLARYYEQYF.

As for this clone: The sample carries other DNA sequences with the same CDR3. Here the CDR3 reads CASSFGGSNQPQHF. In DNA, the CDR3 is TGTGCCAGCAGTTTCGGGGGAAGCAATCAGCCCCAGCATTTT. This sequence joins TRBV28 and TRBJ1-5, with D possibly being TRBD1 (5 bases). The CDR3 is 14 residues long. V dropped 3 bases and J dropped 1 base, with 7 bases sitting between them. Germline lookup yields CDR1 MDHEN and CDR2 SYDVKM.

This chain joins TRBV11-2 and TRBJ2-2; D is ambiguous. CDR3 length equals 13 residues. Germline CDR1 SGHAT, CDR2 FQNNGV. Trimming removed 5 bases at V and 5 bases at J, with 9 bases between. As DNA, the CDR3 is TGTGCCAGCAGCGCAGACCAAACCGGGGAGCTGTTTTTT. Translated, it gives CASSADQTGELFF.

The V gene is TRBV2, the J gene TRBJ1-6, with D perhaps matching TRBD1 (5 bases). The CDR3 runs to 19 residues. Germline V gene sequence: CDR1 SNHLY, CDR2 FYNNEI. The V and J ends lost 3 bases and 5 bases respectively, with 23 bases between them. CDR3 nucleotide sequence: TGTGCCAGCAGTGATCAATTGGGGCGTCCACCCATTAATAATTCACCCCTCCACTTT. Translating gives CASSDQLGRPPINNSPLHF.